This is a list of T cell receptor beta chains from one sample in a study of neurological immune-mediated disorders. MiXCR, run by TCRdb on the 5' RACE reads, gives a single entry per CDR3 protein. The sample lists 70,000 or so distinct CDR3 sequences, 2.5% to 4% seen once, with around 5.2% in the top ten. Sequenced material: PBMCs. The receptors were sampled from a woman between 45 and 65 years old with multiple sclerosis. Both conserved end residues are part of each CDR3. Each record gives: J gene, clone size, V gene, D gene, CDR3 protein, CDR3 DNA. The D gene is left open where the match is weak. The size entry gives how often the clone was seen (once, few, many) or a class if it is expanded.

J gene: TRBJ1-1; clone size: many; V gene: TRBV6-2/TRBV6-3; D gene: TRBD1; CDR3 protein: CASSYSAGGFTEAFF; CDR3 DNA: TGTGCCAGCAGTTACTCAGCAGGGGGCTTCACTGAAGCTTTCTTT
J gene: TRBJ2-1; clone size: many; V gene: TRBV12-3/TRBV12-4; D gene: NA; CDR3 protein: CASSLRSVGGYNEQFF; CDR3 DNA: TGTGCCAGCAGTTTAAGGTCGGTAGGGGGCTACAATGAGCAGTTCTTC
J gene: TRBJ1-2; clone size: many; V gene: TRBV20-1; D gene: NA; CDR3 protein: CSAPDSQNYGYTF; CDR3 DNA: TGCAGTGCTCCGGACAGTCAAAACTATGGCTACACCTTC
J gene: TRBJ1-1; clone size: many; V gene: TRBV11-2; D gene: TRBD1; CDR3 protein: CASSLTGGPTEAFF; CDR3 DNA: TGTGCCAGCAGCCTAACAGGGGGTCCCACTGAAGCTTTCTTT
J gene: TRBJ1-4; clone size: many; V gene: TRBV7-2; D gene: TRBD1; CDR3 protein: CASSLGDRRAEKLFF; CDR3 DNA: TGTGCCAGCAGCTTAGGGGACAGACGAGCAGAAAAACTGTTTTTT
J gene: TRBJ2-7; clone size: many; V gene: TRBV12-3/TRBV12-4; D gene: NA; CDR3 protein: CASSYQHMVDEQYF; CDR3 DNA: TGTGCCAGCAGCTACCAGCATATGGTTGACGAGCAGTACTTC
J gene: TRBJ1-4; clone size: many; V gene: TRBV5-1; D gene: NA; CDR3 protein: CASSPGGTNEKLFF; CDR3 DNA: TGCGCCAGCAGCCCGGGAGGAACTAATGAAAAACTGTTTTTT
J gene: TRBJ2-1; clone size: many; V gene: TRBV28; D gene: TRBD1; CDR3 protein: CASSDTDRGRYNEQFF; CDR3 DNA: TGTGCCAGCAGCGATACGGACAGGGGGCGCTACAATGAGCAGTTCTTC
J gene: TRBJ1-4; clone size: many; V gene: TRBV3-1; D gene: NA; CDR3 protein: CASSQEGSTGGEKLFF; CDR3 DNA: TGTGCCAGCAGCCAAGAGGGGAGTACCGGGGGTGAAAAACTGTTTTTT
J gene: TRBJ2-7; clone size: many; V gene: TRBV20-1; D gene: NA; CDR3 protein: CSANTAQRVYEQYF; CDR3 DNA: TGCAGTGCTAATACGGCCCAACGTGTCTACGAGCAGTACTTC
J gene: TRBJ2-5; clone size: many; V gene: TRBV5-1; D gene: NA; CDR3 protein: CASSRDVSPVETQYF; CDR3 DNA: TGCGCCAGCAGCAGGGACGTTTCCCCGGTGGAGACCCAGTACTTC
J gene: TRBJ2-2; clone size: many; V gene: TRBV10-3; D gene: NA; CDR3 protein: CAISETGGTGELFF; CDR3 DNA: TGTGCCATCAGTGAAACAGGTGGAACCGGGGAGCTGTTTTTT
J gene: TRBJ1-4; clone size: many; V gene: TRBV11-3; D gene: NA; CDR3 protein: CASSLSTTREKLFF; CDR3 DNA: TGTGCCAGCAGCTTGTCAACAACACGTGAAAAACTGTTTTTT
J gene: TRBJ2-2; clone size: many; V gene: TRBV20-1; D gene: TRBD2; CDR3 protein: CSARDLAGGGTGELFF; CDR3 DNA: TGCAGTGCTAGAGACTTAGCGGGGGGTGGCACCGGGGAGCTGTTTTTT
J gene: TRBJ1-1; clone size: many; V gene: TRBV6-1; D gene: NA; CDR3 protein: CASSEDSYTEAFF; CDR3 DNA: TGTGCCAGCAGTGAAGACAGTTACACTGAAGCTTTCTTT
J gene: TRBJ2-6; clone size: many; V gene: TRBV4-2; D gene: TRBD1; CDR3 protein: CASSQDPGQVAGANVLTF; CDR3 DNA: TGTGCCAGCAGCCAAGATCCCGGACAGGTGGCAGGGGCCAACGTCCTGACTTTC
J gene: TRBJ1-5; clone size: many; V gene: TRBV7-2; D gene: NA; CDR3 protein: CASSGRSGHQPQHF; CDR3 DNA: TGTGCCAGCAGTGGGCGCTCGGGCCATCAGCCCCAGCATTTT
J gene: TRBJ2-1; clone size: many; V gene: TRBV5-1; D gene: TRBD1; CDR3 protein: CASSPGGQTHNEQFF; CDR3 DNA: TGCGCCAGCAGCCCAGGGGGCCAAACTCACAATGAGCAGTTCTTC
J gene: TRBJ1-5; clone size: many; V gene: TRBV7-2; D gene: NA; CDR3 protein: CASSLLGGNSNQPQHF; CDR3 DNA: TGTGCCAGCAGCTTACTGGGGGGGAATAGCAATCAGCCCCAGCATTTT
J gene: TRBJ2-7; clone size: many; V gene: TRBV9; D gene: TRBD2; CDR3 protein: CASSASASGRSYEQYF; CDR3 DNA: TGTGCCAGCAGCGCTTCCGCTAGCGGGAGATCCTACGAGCAGTACTTC
J gene: TRBJ1-4; clone size: many; V gene: TRBV4-1; D gene: NA; CDR3 protein: CASSQFDFSRREKLFF; CDR3 DNA: TGCGCCAGCAGCCAATTCGATTTCTCGAGGAGGGAAAAACTGTTTTTT
J gene: TRBJ2-2; clone size: few; V gene: TRBV5-1; D gene: NA; CDR3 protein: CASSPNRVDTGELFF; CDR3 DNA: TGCGCCAGCAGCCCTAATCGGGTAGACACCGGGGAGCTGTTTTTT
J gene: TRBJ2-7; clone size: many; V gene: TRBV29-1; D gene: NA; CDR3 protein: CSVTVRVSEQYF; CDR3 DNA: TGCAGCGTTACAGTTCGAGTGAGCGAGCAGTACTTC
J gene: TRBJ2-2; clone size: many; V gene: TRBV4-3; D gene: TRBD2; CDR3 protein: CASSQGLAGGHTGELFF; CDR3 DNA: TGCGCCAGCAGCCAAGGGCTAGCGGGAGGGCACACCGGGGAGCTGTTTTTT
J gene: TRBJ1-2; clone size: few; V gene: TRBV20-1; D gene: NA; CDR3 protein: CSASSGLRGYTF; CDR3 DNA: TGCAGTGCTAGTTCGGGGCTCAGGGGCTACACCTTC
J gene: TRBJ2-7; clone size: many; V gene: TRBV18; D gene: NA; CDR3 protein: CASSPLRGYEQYF; CDR3 DNA: TGTGCCAGCTCACCACTCAGGGGCTACGAGCAGTACTTC
J gene: TRBJ2-1; clone size: medium-sized; V gene: TRBV7-2; D gene: TRBD2; CDR3 protein: CASSLNYGTRNGGEQFF; CDR3 DNA: TGTGCCAGCAGCTTAAACTACGGGACTAGAAATGGAGGTGAGCAGTTCTTC
J gene: TRBJ1-6; clone size: many; V gene: TRBV6-2/TRBV6-3; D gene: NA; CDR3 protein: CASSYTGQSSYNSPLHF; CDR3 DNA: TGTGCCAGCAGTTACACCGGACAGAGCTCCTATAATTCACCCCTCCACTTT